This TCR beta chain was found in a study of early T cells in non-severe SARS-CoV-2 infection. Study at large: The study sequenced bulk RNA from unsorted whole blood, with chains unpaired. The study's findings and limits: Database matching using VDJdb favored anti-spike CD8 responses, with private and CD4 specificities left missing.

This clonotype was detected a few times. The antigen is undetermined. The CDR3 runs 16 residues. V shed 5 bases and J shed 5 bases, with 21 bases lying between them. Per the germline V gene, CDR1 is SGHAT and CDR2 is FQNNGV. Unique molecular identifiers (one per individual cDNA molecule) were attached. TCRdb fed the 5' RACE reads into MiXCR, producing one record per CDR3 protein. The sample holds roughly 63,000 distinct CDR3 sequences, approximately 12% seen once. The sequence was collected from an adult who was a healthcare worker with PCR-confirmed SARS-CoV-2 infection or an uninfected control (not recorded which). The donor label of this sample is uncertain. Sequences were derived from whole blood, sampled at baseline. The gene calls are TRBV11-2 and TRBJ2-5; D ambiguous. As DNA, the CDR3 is TGTGCCAGCAGCCCTGTGGTCCCGACCTCTCACGAGACCCAGTACTTC. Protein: CASSPVVPTSHETQYF. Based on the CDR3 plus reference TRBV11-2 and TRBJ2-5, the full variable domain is EAGVAQSPRYKIIEKRQSVAFWCNPISGHATLYWYQQILGQGPKLLIQFQNNGVVDDSQLPKDRFSAERLKGVDSTLKIQPAKLEDSAVYLCASSPVVPTSHETQYFGPGTRLLVL.